This TCR beta chain was sequenced during a study of HIV-infected patients and healthy controls. Study observations and caveats: Healthy controls carried many MAIT alpha-chain CDR3s, while HIV+ repertoires had few. Compared with untreated HIV+ repertoires, healthy controls showed roughly threefold more distinct CDR3s and higher Shannon diversity.

All unsorted peripheral T cells were captured because whole blood was used without fractionation. The RNA source was a roughly 2.4 ml peripheral blood draw. The junction had 5 bases not matched to a gene; V was cut back by 3 bases and J by 5 bases. This CDR3 comprises 13 residues. CDR1 and CDR2 (germline): DFQATT, SNEGSKA (reference sequence). Within the sample, this clonotype is medium-sized. The target antigen is unknown. Reverse transcription used around 500 ng RNA and constant-region primers for alpha and beta. Using multiplexing indices, alpha and beta chain libraries were generated apart by chain-specific third strand synthesis. TCRdb recomputed calls from the 5' RACE reads with MiXCR, one row per CDR3 protein. The sample consists of over 3,500 distinct CDR3 sequences, roughly 8% of them appearing once.

This chain links TRBV20-1 with TRBJ2-7; 9 bases are a match to TRBD1. The sample in question was blood, obtained before antiretroviral therapy. This TCR derives from an adult with HIV infection. CDR3 sequence reads: CSARTGGSNEQYF. The CDR3 nucleotides read TGCAGTGCTAGGACAGGGGGAAGCAACGAGCAGTACTTC.